This TCR beta chain was obtained from a study of blood T cell repertoires in COVID-19. Study background: T cells, B-cell-depleted T cells, or PBMCs supplied cDNA or gDNA.

The V gene's germline CDR1 is KGHSH and CDR2 LQKENI. The CDR3 has 15 amino acids. Deletions cut 3 bases from V and 1 base from J, with 11 bases between. Authors' methods: It was from reference gene primer amplification that nucleated cell counts were estimated. Data came from immunoSEQ multiplex PCR; TCRdb stores just in-frame clones and leaves some out. V and J calls and clone size come straight from that table; D and trimming were deduced from the DNA. The table includes over 85,000 clones, approximately 86% detected once. The sequence was obtained from a man between 40 and 49 years old with acute or convalescent COVID-19. What was sequenced was peripheral blood. This chain links TRBV18 with TRBJ2-3, with D possibly being TRBD2 (7 bases). In DNA, the CDR3 is TGTGCCAGCTCACCCGGGGGGCCTGGCACAGATACGCAGTATTTT. Translating it yields CASSPGGPGTDTQYF.